Listed below are T cell receptor beta chains from one sample, sequenced in a study of cytomegalovirus exposure and HLA in healthy donors. Only in-frame clones appear in the TCRdb table, and some are missing; sequencing was by immunoSEQ multiplex PCR. The repertoire consists of about 210,000 clones, with about four fifths occurring once and the leading ten covering roughly 6%. Sequenced material: PBMCs. The source of these receptors is a man aged 40-49 years in good health and CMV-seropositive. The CDR3 runs from the conserved cysteine through the conserved F or W. D genes are given only for firm matches. Expanded clones get a size class; other rows say once, few or many, or leave the size out.

d_gene	v_gene	j_gene	len	abundance	CDR3aa	CDR3nt
-	TRBV7-7	TRBJ2-1	15	-	CASSLSGTSYNEQFF	TGTGCCAGCAGCCTGTCGGGTACGTCCTACAATGAGCAGTTCTTC
-	TRBV11-3	TRBJ1-1	14	few	CASSLARENTEAFF	TGTGCCAGCAGCTTAGCCCGAGAGAACACTGAAGCTTTCTTT
TRBD1	TRBV4-1	TRBJ2-3	20	-	CASSQDHRQGKGVYSDTQYF	TGCGCCAGCAGCCAAGACCATCGACAGGGGAAAGGGGTGTATTCAGATACGCAGTATTTT
TRBD1	TRBV18	TRBJ1-5	14	-	CASSPGQVDQPQHF	TGTGCCAGCTCACCAGGACAGGTCGATCAGCCCCAGCATTTT
TRBD2	TRBV9	TRBJ2-1	15	-	CASSPQWDYYNEQFF	TGTGCCAGCAGCCCTCAGTGGGACTATTACAATGAGCAGTTCTTC
TRBD1	TRBV5-1	TRBJ1-1	14	-	CASSPQGANTEAFF	TGCGCCAGCAGCCCGCAGGGGGCGAACACTGAAGCTTTCTTT
-	TRBV19	TRBJ1-1	16	-	CASSPPPGGSGTEAFF	TGTGCCAGTAGTCCTCCCCCTGGAGGGTCCGGCACTGAAGCTTTCTTT
TRBD1	TRBV7-9	TRBJ1-4	17	-	CASSSNTQGRTNEKLFF	TGTGCCAGCAGCTCCAATACACAGGGGAGAACTAATGAAAAACTGTTTTTT
-	TRBV5-6	TRBJ1-1	16	-	CASSLFGSGGNTEAFF	TGTGCCAGCAGCTTATTCGGATCCGGCGGCAACACTGAAGCTTTCTTT
-	TRBV9	TRBJ2-5	14	-	CASSVGGRAETQYF	TGTGCCAGCAGCGTAGGGGGCAGGGCGGAGACCCAGTACTTC
TRBD2	TRBV5-1	TRBJ2-3	14	-	CASSYSGREDTQYF	TGCGCCAGCAGTTATAGCGGGAGGGAGGATACGCAGTATTTT
TRBD2	TRBV10-3	TRBJ2-1	15	-	CAISPGTSGSNEQFF	TGTGCCATCAGTCCCGGGACTAGCGGGAGCAATGAGCAGTTCTTC
TRBD1	TRBV5-1	TRBJ2-1	16	-	CASSGRQGESYNEQFF	TGCGCCAGCAGCGGAAGACAGGGGGAGTCCTACAATGAGCAGTTCTTC
TRBD2	TRBV7-3	TRBJ2-1	14	few	CASSLGLADNEQFF	TGTGCCAGCAGCTTGGGACTAGCGGACAATGAGCAGTTCTTC